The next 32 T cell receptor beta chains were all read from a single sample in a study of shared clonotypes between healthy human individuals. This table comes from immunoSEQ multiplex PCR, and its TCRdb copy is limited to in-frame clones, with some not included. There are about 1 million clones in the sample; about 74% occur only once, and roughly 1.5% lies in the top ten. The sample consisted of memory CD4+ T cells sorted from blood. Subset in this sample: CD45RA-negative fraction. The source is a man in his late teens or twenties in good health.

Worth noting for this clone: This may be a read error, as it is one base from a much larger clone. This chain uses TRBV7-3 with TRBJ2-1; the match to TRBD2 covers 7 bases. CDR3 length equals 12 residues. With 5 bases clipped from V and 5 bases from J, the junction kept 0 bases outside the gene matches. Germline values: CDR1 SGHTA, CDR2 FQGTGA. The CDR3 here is CASSRGDNEQFF. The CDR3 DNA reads TGTGCCAGCAGCCGGGGGGACAATGAGCAGTTCTTC. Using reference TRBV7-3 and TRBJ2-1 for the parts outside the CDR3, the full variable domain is GAGVSQTPSNKVTEKGKYVELRCDPISGHTALYWYRQSLGQGPEFLIYFQGTGAADDSGLPNDRFFAVRPEGSVSTLKIQRTERGDSAVYLCASSRGDNEQFFGPGTRLTVL.

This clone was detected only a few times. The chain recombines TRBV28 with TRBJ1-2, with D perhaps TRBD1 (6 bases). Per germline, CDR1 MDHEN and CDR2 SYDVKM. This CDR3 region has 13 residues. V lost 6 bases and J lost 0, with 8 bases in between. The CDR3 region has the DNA TGTGCCAGCAGAACAGGGTCTAACTATGGCTACACCTTC. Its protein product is CASRTGSNYGYTF.

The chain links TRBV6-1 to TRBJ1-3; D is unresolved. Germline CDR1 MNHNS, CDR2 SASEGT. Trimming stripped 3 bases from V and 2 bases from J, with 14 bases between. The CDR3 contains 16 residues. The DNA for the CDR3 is TGTGCCAGCAGTGAGGACGTCGGGATCCCTGGAAACACCATATATTTT. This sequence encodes CASSEDVGIPGNTIYF.

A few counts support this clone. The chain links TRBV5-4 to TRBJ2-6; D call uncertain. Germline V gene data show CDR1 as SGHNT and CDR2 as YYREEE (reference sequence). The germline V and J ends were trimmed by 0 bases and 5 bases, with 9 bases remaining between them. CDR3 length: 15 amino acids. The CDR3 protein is CASSLATGRANVLTF. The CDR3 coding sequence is TGTGCCAGCAGCTTGGCCACGGGCAGGGCCAACGTCCTGACTTTC.

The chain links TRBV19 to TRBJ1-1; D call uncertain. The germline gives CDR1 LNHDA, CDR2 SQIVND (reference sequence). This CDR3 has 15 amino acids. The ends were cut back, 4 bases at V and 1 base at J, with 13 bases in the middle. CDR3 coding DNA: TGTGCCAGTAGTAAGGATGCCAGCCCGAACACTGAAGCTTTCTTT. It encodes CASSKDASPNTEAFF.

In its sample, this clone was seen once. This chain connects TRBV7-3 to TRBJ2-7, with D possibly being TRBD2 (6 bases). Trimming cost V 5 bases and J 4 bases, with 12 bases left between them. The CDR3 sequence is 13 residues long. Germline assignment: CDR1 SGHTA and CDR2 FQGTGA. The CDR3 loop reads CASSPGETYEQYF. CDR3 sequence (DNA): TGTGCCAGCAGCCCGGGGGAGACGTACGAGCAGTACTTC.

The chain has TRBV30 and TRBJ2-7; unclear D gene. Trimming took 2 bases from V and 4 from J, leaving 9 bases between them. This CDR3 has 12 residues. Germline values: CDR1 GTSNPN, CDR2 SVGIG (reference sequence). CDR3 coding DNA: TGTGCCTGGAGTAGATTGACATACGAGCAGTACTTC. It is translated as CAWSRLTYEQYF.

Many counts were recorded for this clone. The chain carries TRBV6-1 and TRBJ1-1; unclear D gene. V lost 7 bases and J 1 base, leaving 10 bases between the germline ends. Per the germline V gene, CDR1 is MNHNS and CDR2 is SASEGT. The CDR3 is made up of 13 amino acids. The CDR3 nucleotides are TGTGCCAGCAAATACGGGAGGAACACTGAAGCTTTCTTT. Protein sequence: CASKYGRNTEAFF.

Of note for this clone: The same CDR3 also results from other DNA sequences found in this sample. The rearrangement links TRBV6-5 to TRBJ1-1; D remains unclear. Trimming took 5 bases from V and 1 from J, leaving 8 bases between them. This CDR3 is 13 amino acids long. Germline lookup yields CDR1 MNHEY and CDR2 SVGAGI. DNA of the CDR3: TGTGCCAGCAGTAACCCCCGGAACACTGAAGCTTTCTTT. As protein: CASSNPRNTEAFF.

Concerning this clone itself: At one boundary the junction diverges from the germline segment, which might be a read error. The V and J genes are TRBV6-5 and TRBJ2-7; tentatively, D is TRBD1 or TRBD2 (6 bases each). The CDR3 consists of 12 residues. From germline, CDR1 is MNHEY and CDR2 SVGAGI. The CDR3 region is CASQRVGGTPKF. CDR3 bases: TGTGCCAGCCAGCGGGTTGGGGGCACGCCGAAGTTC.

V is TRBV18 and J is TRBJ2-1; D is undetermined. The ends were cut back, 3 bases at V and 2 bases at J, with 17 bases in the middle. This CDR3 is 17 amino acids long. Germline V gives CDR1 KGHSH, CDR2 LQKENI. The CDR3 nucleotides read TGTGCCAGCTCACCCCCCGGATGGCTAGTTACCTACAATGAGCAGTTCTTC. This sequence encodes CASSPPGWLVTYNEQFF.

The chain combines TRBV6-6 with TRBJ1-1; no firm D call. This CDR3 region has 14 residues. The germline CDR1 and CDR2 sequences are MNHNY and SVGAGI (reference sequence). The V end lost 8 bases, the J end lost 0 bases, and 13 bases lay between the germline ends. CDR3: CASAVRAMNTEAFF. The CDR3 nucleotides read TGTGCCAGCGCTGTTAGAGCCATGAACACTGAAGCTTTCTTT.

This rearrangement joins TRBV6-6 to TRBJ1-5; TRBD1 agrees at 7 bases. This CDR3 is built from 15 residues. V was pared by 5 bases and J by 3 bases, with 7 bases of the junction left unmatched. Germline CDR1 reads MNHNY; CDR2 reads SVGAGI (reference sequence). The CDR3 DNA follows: TGTGCCAGCAGTGCTCCCCAGGGGGACAATCAGCCCCAGCATTTT. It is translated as CASSAPQGDNQPQHF.

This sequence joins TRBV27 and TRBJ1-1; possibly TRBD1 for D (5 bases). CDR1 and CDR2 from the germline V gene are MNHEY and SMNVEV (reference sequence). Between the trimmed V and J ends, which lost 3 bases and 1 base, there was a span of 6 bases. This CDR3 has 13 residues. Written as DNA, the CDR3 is TGTGCCAGCAGTTTGGGACCGAACACTGAAGCTTTCTTT. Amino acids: CASSLGPNTEAFF.

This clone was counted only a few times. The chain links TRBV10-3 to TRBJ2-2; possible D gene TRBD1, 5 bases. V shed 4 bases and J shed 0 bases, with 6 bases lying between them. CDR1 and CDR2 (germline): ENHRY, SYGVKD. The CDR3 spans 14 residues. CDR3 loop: CAISGTTNTGELFF. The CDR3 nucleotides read TGTGCCATCAGTGGGACAACGAACACCGGGGAGCTGTTTTTT.

The CDR3 nucleotides are TGTGCCAGCAGCAAAGGAGGGAGGAACACTGAAGCTTTCTTT. It translates to CASSKGGRNTEAFF. The chain combines TRBV21-1 with TRBJ1-1. TRBV21-1 is a pseudogene segment. The CDR3 has 14 amino acids.

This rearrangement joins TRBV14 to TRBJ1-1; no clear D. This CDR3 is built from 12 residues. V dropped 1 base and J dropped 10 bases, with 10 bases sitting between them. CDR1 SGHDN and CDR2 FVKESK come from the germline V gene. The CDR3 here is CASSQGGLGAFF. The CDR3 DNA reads TGTGCCAGCAGCCAAGGAGGTCTGGGAGCTTTCTTT. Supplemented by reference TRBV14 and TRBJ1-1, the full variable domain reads EAGVTQFPSHSVIEKGQTVTLRCDPISGHDNLYWYRRVMGKEIKFLLHFVKESKQDESGMPNNRFLAERTGGTYSTLKVQPAELEDSGVYFCASSQGGLGAFFGQGTRLTVV.

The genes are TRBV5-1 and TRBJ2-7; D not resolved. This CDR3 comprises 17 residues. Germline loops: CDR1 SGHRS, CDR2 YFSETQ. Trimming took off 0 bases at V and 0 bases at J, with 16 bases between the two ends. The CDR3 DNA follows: TGCGCCAGCAGCTTGGCCGGCATGGCAGCCATCTCCTACGAGCAGTACTTC. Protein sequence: CASSLAGMAAISYEQYF. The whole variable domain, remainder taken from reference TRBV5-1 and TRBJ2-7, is KAGVTQTPRYLIKTRGQQVTLSCSPISGHRSVSWYQQTPGQGLQFLFEYFSETQRNKGNFPGRFSGRQFSNSRSEMNVSTLELGDSALYLCASSLAGMAAISYEQYFGPGTRLTVT.

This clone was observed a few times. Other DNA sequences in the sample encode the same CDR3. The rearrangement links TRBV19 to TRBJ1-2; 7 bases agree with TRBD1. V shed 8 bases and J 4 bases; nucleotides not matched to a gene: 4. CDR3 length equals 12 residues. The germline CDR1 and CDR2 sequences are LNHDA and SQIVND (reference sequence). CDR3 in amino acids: CASRTGSYGYTF. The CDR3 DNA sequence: TGTGCCAGTCGGACAGGAAGCTATGGCTACACCTTC.

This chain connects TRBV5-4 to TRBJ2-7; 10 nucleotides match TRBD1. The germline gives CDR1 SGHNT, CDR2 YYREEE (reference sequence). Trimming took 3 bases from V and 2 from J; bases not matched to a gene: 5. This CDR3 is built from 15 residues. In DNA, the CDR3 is TGTGCCAGCAGCTACCCGGGACAGGGGACCTACGAGCAGTACTTC. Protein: CASSYPGQGTYEQYF.

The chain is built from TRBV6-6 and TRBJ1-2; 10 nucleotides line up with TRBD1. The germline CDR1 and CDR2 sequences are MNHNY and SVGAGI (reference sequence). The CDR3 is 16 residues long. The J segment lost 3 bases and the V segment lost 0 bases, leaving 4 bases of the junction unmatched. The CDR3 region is CASSYSRTGGDYGYTF. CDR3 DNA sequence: TGTGCCAGCAGTTACTCCCGGACAGGGGGAGACTATGGCTACACCTTC.

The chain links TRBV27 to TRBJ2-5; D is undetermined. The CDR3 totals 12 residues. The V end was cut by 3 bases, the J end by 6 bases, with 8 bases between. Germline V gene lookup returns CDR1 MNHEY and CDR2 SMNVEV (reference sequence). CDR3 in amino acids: CASSFVGQTQYF. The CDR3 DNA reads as TGTGCCAGCAGTTTCGTAGGTCAGACCCAGTACTTC.

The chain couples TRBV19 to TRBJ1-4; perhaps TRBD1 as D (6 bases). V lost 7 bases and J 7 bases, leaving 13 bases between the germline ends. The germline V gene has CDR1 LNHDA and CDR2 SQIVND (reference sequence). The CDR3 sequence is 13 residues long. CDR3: CASNGGGGEKLFF. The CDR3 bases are TGTGCCAGTAACGGGGGCGGTGGTGAAAAACTGTTTTTT.

The CDR3: CAISDSQVNSNQPQHF. In DNA, the CDR3 is TGTGCCATCAGTGATTCCCAGGTTAATAGCAATCAGCCCCAGCATTTT. This chain connects TRBV10-3 to TRBJ1-5, with no clear D. The V and J ends lost 3 bases and 0 bases respectively, with 12 bases between them. Germline values: CDR1 ENHRY, CDR2 SYGVKD. The CDR3 length is 16 residues.

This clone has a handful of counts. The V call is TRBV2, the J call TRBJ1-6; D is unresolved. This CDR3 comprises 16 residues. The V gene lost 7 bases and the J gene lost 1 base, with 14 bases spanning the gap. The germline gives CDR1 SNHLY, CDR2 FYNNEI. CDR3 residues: CASTRGVGSYNSPLHF. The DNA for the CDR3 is TGTGCCAGCACCCGCGGGGTCGGGTCCTATAATTCACCCCTCCACTTT.

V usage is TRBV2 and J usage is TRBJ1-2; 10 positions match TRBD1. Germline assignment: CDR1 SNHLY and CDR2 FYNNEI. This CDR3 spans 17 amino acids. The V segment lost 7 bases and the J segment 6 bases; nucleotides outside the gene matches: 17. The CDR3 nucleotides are TGTGCCAGCACCCGTTGGGGGACAGGGGTGGATAAGGATGGCTACACCTTC. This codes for CASTRWGTGVDKDGYTF.

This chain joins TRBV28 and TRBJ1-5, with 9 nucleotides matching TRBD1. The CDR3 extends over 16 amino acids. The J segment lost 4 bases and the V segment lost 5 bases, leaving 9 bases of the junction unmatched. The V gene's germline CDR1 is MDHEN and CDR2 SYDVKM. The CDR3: CASSPPDRGANQPQHF. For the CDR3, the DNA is TGTGCCAGCAGTCCTCCCGACAGGGGGGCTAATCAGCCCCAGCATTTT.

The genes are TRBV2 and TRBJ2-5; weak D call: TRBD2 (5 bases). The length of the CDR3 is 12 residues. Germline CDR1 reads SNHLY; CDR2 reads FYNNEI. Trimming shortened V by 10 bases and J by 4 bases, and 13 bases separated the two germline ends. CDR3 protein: CATKTRGETQYF. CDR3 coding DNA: TGTGCCACCAAGACCCGGGGAGAGACCCAGTACTTC.

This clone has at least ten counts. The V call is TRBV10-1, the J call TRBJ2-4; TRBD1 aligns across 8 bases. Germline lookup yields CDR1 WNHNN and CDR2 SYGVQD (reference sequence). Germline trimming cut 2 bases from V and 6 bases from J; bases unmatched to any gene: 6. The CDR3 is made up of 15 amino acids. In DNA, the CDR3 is TGCGCCAGCAGTGAGAACCAGGGGGCAGGAAACATTCAGTACTTC. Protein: CASSENQGAGNIQYF.

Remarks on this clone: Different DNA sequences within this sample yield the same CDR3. CDR3 DNA sequence: TGTGCCAGCAGCTTAGGTAGGGGCGAGACCCAGTACTTC. It yields the protein CASSLGRGETQYF. The chain couples TRBV7-2 to TRBJ2-5, with D possibly matching TRBD1 (5 bases). The germline V gene encodes CDR1 SGHTA and CDR2 FQGNSA. The CDR3 contains 13 residues. With 1 base removed from V and 5 bases from J, the gap between germline ends came to 8 bases. Looking up the rest from reference TRBV7-2 and TRBJ2-5 gives the full variable domain: GAGVSQSPSNKVTEKGKDVELRCDPISGHTALYWYRQSLGQGLEFLIYFQGNSAPDKSGLPSDRFSAERTGGSVSTLTIQRTQQEDSAVYLCASSLGRGETQYFGPGTRLLVL.

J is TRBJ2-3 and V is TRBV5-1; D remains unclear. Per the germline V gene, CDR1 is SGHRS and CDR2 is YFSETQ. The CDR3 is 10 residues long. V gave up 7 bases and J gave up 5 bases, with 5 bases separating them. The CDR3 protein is CASGKDTQYF. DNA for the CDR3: TGCGCCAGCGGTAAAGATACGCAGTATTTT. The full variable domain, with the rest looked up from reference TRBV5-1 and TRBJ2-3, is KAGVTQTPRYLIKTRGQQVTLSCSPISGHRSVSWYQQTPGQGLQFLFEYFSETQRNKGNFPGRFSGRQFSNSRSEMNVSTLELGDSALYLCASGKDTQYFGPGTRLTVL.

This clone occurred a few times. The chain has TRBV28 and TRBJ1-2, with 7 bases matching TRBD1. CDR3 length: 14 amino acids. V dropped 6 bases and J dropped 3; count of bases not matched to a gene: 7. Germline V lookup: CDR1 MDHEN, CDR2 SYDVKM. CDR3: CASRPSDRDYGYTF. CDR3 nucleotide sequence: TGTGCCAGCAGACCCAGTGACAGGGACTATGGCTACACCTTC.